What follows is one T cell receptor (beta chain) and its context. The data derive from a study of cytomegalovirus exposure and HLA in healthy donors. On the study more broadly: Tens of millions of unique TCRs, all from HLA-typed donors, were included in an early release of the data.

This CDR3 is built from 15 residues. The germline gives CDR1 SGDLS, CDR2 YYNGEE. The V end lost 7 bases, the J end lost 0 bases, and 16 bases lay between the germline ends. Use of 60 Vbeta and 13 Jbeta primers characterized the PCR. Data came from immunoSEQ multiplex PCR; TCRdb stores just in-frame clones and leaves some out. The data contain more than 130,000 clones, about 80% of them singletons. This sequence joins TRBV9 and TRBJ1-2, with D possibly TRBD1 on 6 matching bases. This sequence originates from a male donor in good health and CMV-seronegative. The source material was PBMCs. The CDR3 here is CASSSTTGANYGYTF. The CDR3 bases are TGTGCCAGCTCATCTACGACAGGAGCTAACTATGGCTACACCTTC. Full variable domain (remainder filled in from reference TRBV9 and TRBJ1-2): DSGVTQTPKHLITATGQRVTLRCSPRSGDLSVYWYQQSLDQGLQFLIQYYNGEERAKGNILERFSAQQFPDLHSELNLSSLELGDSALYFCASSSTTGANYGYTFGSGTRLTVV.